Presented here are 10 T cell receptor beta chains from one specimen sequenced in a study. In TCRdb, the RT-PCR reads were re-called with MiXCR into one record per CDR3 protein. The profile shows about 700,000 distinct CDR3 sequences, 14% of them singletons. Material for sequencing was memory CD4+ T cells from blood. The receptors derive from a female donor in good health, serving as a healthy control.

The CDR3 nucleotides read TGTGCCAGCAGCTTATTTCCCACGGCGGGAGTGTACGAGCAGTACTTC. Amino acids: CASSLFPTAGVYEQYF. The chain joins TRBV13 to TRBJ2-7; the match to TRBD2 covers 7 bases. Germline V lookup: CDR1 PRHDT, CDR2 FYEKMQ (reference sequence). With 2 bases clipped from V and 4 bases from J, the junction kept 11 bases outside the gene matches. The length of the CDR3 is 16 residues.

This clonotype was detected only a few times. CDR3 sequence reads: CASSQLRNEQFF. The CDR3 DNA reads as TGTGCCAGCAGCCAGCTTAGGAATGAGCAGTTCTTC. This chain links TRBV3-1 with TRBJ2-1; D is unclear. The V gene's germline CDR1 is LGHDT and CDR2 YNNKEL (reference sequence). This CDR3 has 12 amino acids. V gave up 3 bases and J gave up 7 bases, with 7 bases separating them.

This clonotype has ten or more counts. V and J are TRBV18 and TRBJ2-1; D is unclear. Trimming pared 0 bases from V and 3 bases from J, leaving 6 bases between. Germline V gene data show CDR1 as KGHSH and CDR2 as LQKENI. CDR3 size: 14 residues. The CDR3 protein is CASSPPSSYNEQFF. The CDR3 DNA is TGTGCCAGCTCACCACCCAGCAGCTACAATGAGCAGTTCTTC.

This clonotype was seen only a few times. CDR3 protein: CATQGDLNTEAFF. DNA of the CDR3: TGTGCCACCCAAGGCGACCTGAACACTGAAGCTTTCTTT. The V gene is TRBV10-3, the J gene TRBJ1-1; D gene ambiguous. V was clipped by 10 bases and J by 0 bases, with 12 bases between them. This CDR3 spans 13 amino acids. Germline V gene lookup returns CDR1 ENHRY and CDR2 SYGVKD.

The sample holds a few counts of this clonotype. The V gene is TRBV6-6, the J gene TRBJ2-3; D not resolved. The V and J ends lost 4 bases and 2 bases respectively, with 7 bases between them. Germline CDR1 reads MNHNY; CDR2 reads SVGAGI (reference sequence). The CDR3 totals 13 residues. In DNA, the CDR3 is TGTGCCAGCAGTTCTAGGACCACAGATACGCAGTATTTT. It codes for CASSSRTTDTQYF.

This clonotype was observed a handful of times. The V and J genes are TRBV7-2 and TRBJ2-1; 9 bases align to TRBD2. The CDR3 sequence is 16 residues long. The germline V gene has CDR1 SGHTA and CDR2 FQGNSA. Trimming cost V 0 bases and J 9 bases; bases outside gene matches: 9. The CDR3 coding sequence is TGTGCCAGCAGCTTAGCGTTAGGACTAGCGTCAGGTGAGCAGTTCTTC. It translates to CASSLALGLASGEQFF.

This clonotype was detected ten times or more. The V call is TRBV24-1, the J call TRBJ1-2; D is undetermined. The ends were cut back, 0 bases at V and 0 bases at J, with 4 bases in the middle. The CDR3 has 14 residues. Germline V gives CDR1 KGHDR, CDR2 SFDVKD. As DNA, the CDR3 is TGTGCCACCAGTGATTTGTATGCTAACTATGGCTACACCTTC. Translation: CATSDLYANYGYTF.

Ten or more counts support this clonotype. The chain carries TRBV10-3 and TRBJ2-7, with D perhaps matching TRBD1 (6 bases). The V end was cut by 7 bases, the J end by 5 bases, with 12 bases between. The CDR3 totals 12 residues. Germline CDR1 and CDR2: ENHRY and SYGVKD. CDR3 in amino acids: CAIKGRGNEQYF. DNA of the CDR3: TGTGCCATCAAAGGCAGGGGAAACGAGCAGTACTTC.

The table lists this clonotype with a few counts. The rearrangement joins TRBV3-1 to TRBJ1-1; possibly TRBD1 for D (5 bases). The CDR3 is 13 residues long. V lost 0 bases and J 10 bases, leaving 12 bases between the germline ends. Germline V lookup: CDR1 LGHDT, CDR2 YNNKEL (reference sequence). Here the CDR3 DNA reads TGTGCCAGCAGCCAAGATTGGGGGGTGGTAGCTTTCTTT. This translates into CASSQDWGVVAFF.

This clonotype was counted ten times or more. This chain joins TRBV27 and TRBJ2-7; perhaps D is TRBD1 or TRBD2 (5 bases each). The V gene lost 8 bases and the J gene lost 2 bases, with 16 bases spanning the gap. The CDR3 has 14 residues. The germline gives CDR1 MNHEY, CDR2 SMNVEV (reference sequence). The CDR3 is CASAGRDGAYEQYF. In DNA form, the CDR3 reads TGTGCCAGCGCGGGTAGGGACGGAGCCTACGAGCAGTACTTC.